This TCR beta chain was captured by sequencing in a study of immune evolution from preneoplasia to lung adenocarcinoma. The study's findings and limits: Normal lung had highest clonality; later lesions appeared denser, more diverse. From normal lung to invasive adenocarcinoma, top clone frequencies appeared to decrease.

TCRdb's table, derived via immunoSEQ multiplex PCR, lists solely in-frame clones and lacks some. Of 5,500 or so clones listed, roughly 77% are singletons. Resections took place in Japan or China from about 2014 to 2017. H&E slides confirmed each diagnosis, reviewed by two pathologists independently. With regard to this clone: The antigen remains unidentified.

The CDR3 has 15 residues. J was trimmed by 6 bases and V by 2 bases; bases with no gene match: 2. In germline, CDR1 is MNHNS, CDR2 SASEGT. This clonotype was obtained from a person between 50 and 70 years old with lung adenocarcinoma. The source material was FFPE normal lung tissue adjacent to the tumor. J is TRBJ2-1 and V is TRBV6-1; 12 bases align to TRBD2. The CDR3 nucleotides read TGTGCCAGCAGTGAACTAGCGGGAGGGCCCAATGAGCAGTTCTTC. This codes for CASSELAGGPNEQFF.